One sample yielded the 26 T cell receptor beta chains listed below, sequenced in a study of T cell repertoires in cytomegalovirus infection. Each CDR3 protein gets one entry after TCRdb re-called the reads with MiXCR. The sample gives roughly 640,000 distinct CDR3 sequences, 20% to 25% of which show up once; 7% to 9% is in the top ten. The sequenced sample consisted of CD8+ T cells from PBMCs. The receptors were sampled from a human donor in good health (CMV status not recorded). Some clones in this sample may be carry-over from other donors' samples.

This clonotype has at least ten counts. The V and J genes are TRBV7-2 and TRBJ1-1; D gene unclear. Trimming removed 2 bases at V and 0 bases at J, with 10 bases between. This CDR3 spans 15 amino acids. Per germline, CDR1 SGHTA and CDR2 FQGNSA. The chain's CDR3 is CASSLLRIMNTEAFF. DNA of the CDR3: TGTGCCAGCAGCTTATTAAGAATCATGAACACTGAAGCTTTCTTT.

This clonotype was seen more than once but under ten times. The J gene is TRBJ2-1, the V gene TRBV7-9; D is unresolved. CDR1 is SEHNR, CDR2 FQNEAQ, per germline (reference sequence). The V gene lost 2 bases and the J gene lost 9 bases, with 17 bases spanning the gap. The length of the CDR3 is 15 residues. The CDR3 nucleotides read TGTGCCAGCAGCTTAAGGGCACCAGCTTCCGCTGAGCAGTTCTTC. Amino acids: CASSLRAPASAEQFF.

To note about this clonotype: With a much larger clone just one base away, this may be a read error. The V call is TRBV28, the J call TRBJ2-1; maybe TRBD2 (6 bases). Germline V gene sequence: CDR1 MDHEN, CDR2 SYDVKM. The CDR3 runs 15 residues. The CDR3 sequence: CVSSPQGQPGDEQFF. CDR3 coding DNA: TGTGTCAGCTCACCTCAAGGGCAGCCGGGGGATGAGCAGTTCTTC.

Ten or more counts support this clonotype. The chain is built from TRBV6-1 and TRBJ2-7, with D unclear. The CDR3 length is 11 residues. Germline V lookup: CDR1 MNHNS, CDR2 SASEGT. The V end was cut by 7 bases, the J end by 2 bases, with 6 bases between. The chain's CDR3 is CASNQAYEQYF. The CDR3 region has the DNA TGTGCCAGCAATCAAGCCTACGAGCAGTACTTC.

The chain uses TRBV20-1 and TRBJ2-5; D might be TRBD1 or TRBD2, each matching 7 bases. V lost 0 bases and J 4 bases, leaving 21 bases between the germline ends. This CDR3 contains 17 residues. The germline CDR1 and CDR2 sequences are DFQATT and SNEGSKA (reference sequence). The CDR3 DNA sequence: TGCAGTGCTAGAGATACTCTCCTGGGAGGGGGCCCAGAGACCCAGTACTTC. Translation: CSARDTLLGGGPETQYF.

This clonotype was recorded at least ten times. The rearrangement joins TRBV7-6 to TRBJ2-7; no clear D gene. V was shortened by 5 bases and J by 0 bases, with 8 bases between the two germline ends. CDR3 size: 13 residues. Germline CDR1 and CDR2: SGHVS and FNYEAQ. The CDR3, as DNA: TGTGCCAGCAGCCTTAGGTACTCCTACGAGCAGTACTTC. Protein product: CASSLRYSYEQYF.

The sample holds many counts of this clonotype. The chain links TRBV7-9 to TRBJ2-1; no clear D. The CDR3 totals 12 residues. V lost 2 bases to trimming and J lost 6 bases, with 5 bases between them. From germline, CDR1 is SEHNR and CDR2 FQNEAQ (reference sequence). The CDR3 spells CASSLRVNEQFF. Written as DNA, the CDR3 is TGTGCCAGCAGCTTACGGGTCAATGAGCAGTTCTTC.

For the CDR3, the DNA is TGCAGCGCCGGCCCCCGTAAGCACAATGAGCAGTTCTTC. Amino acids: CSAGPRKHNEQFF. This sequence joins TRBV29-1 and TRBJ2-1; no definite D call. The germline gives CDR1 SQVTM, CDR2 ANQGSEA. This CDR3 is 13 amino acids long. The V end lost 7 bases, the J end lost 5 bases, and 15 bases lay between the germline ends.

This clonotype came up many times. V usage is TRBV5-4 and J usage is TRBJ2-7, with D uncertain. Germline CDR1 reads SGHNT; CDR2 reads YYREEE (reference sequence). CDR3 size: 14 residues. V lost 4 bases and J lost 0, with 11 bases in between. The CDR3 nucleotides are TGTGCCAGCAGCCCCGACCGTATCTCCTACGAGCAGTACTTC. Protein product: CASSPDRISYEQYF.

This clonotype has more than one count but fewer than ten. The chain couples TRBV13 to TRBJ1-2; TRBD1 aligns across 9 bases. The V segment lost 5 bases and the J segment 7 bases; nucleotides outside the gene matches: 8. This CDR3 is 14 amino acids long. CDR1 PRHDT and CDR2 FYEKMQ come from the germline V gene (reference sequence). The CDR3 nucleotides read TGTGCCAGCAGCCTCGGGACAGGGTCAATTGGCTACACCTTC. This translates into CASSLGTGSIGYTF.

This clonotype was detected only a few times. This chain joins TRBV5-5 and TRBJ1-1, with 7 bases that match TRBD1. CDR3 size: 14 residues. V lost 6 bases to trimming and J lost 6 bases; unmatched junction nucleotides: 11. CDR1 and CDR2 (germline): SGHKS, YYEKEE (reference sequence). The CDR3: CASNPTGRLAEAFF. CDR3 in DNA: TGTGCCAGCAACCCGACAGGGCGGTTGGCTGAAGCTTTCTTT. The full variable domain, with the rest looked up from reference TRBV5-5 and TRBJ1-1, is DAGVTQSPTHLIKTRGQQVTLRCSPISGHKSVSWYQQVLGQGPQFIFQYYEKEERGRGNFPDRFSARQFPNYSSELNVNALLLGDSALYLCASNPTGRLAEAFFGQGTRLTVV.

V is TRBV20-1 and J is TRBJ2-1, with a possible D match to TRBD2 (6 bases). Trimming removed 3 bases at V and 3 bases at J, with 9 bases between. The germline V gene encodes CDR1 DFQATT and CDR2 SNEGSKA (reference sequence). The CDR3 spans 13 residues. The CDR3 DNA is TGCAGTGCTAGCGGGGGAAACTACAATGAGCAGTTCTTC. Translating it yields CSASGGNYNEQFF.

The chain employs TRBV28 and TRBJ1-5; D is unclear. Trimming left V 5 bases short and J 7 bases short, with 12 bases between. The germline V gene has CDR1 MDHEN and CDR2 SYDVKM. The CDR3 totals 13 residues. The CDR3 is CASSEGLGQPQHF. The CDR3 nucleotides are TGTGCCAGCAGTGAAGGGCTTGGGCAGCCCCAGCATTTT.

There are a few counts of this clonotype. The chain carries TRBV28 and TRBJ1-5, with a weak D call TRBD1 (5 bases). Germline V gives CDR1 MDHEN, CDR2 SYDVKM. The CDR3 is made up of 14 amino acids. The V end lost 5 bases, the J end lost 2 bases, and 10 bases lay between the germline ends. CDR3 nucleotide sequence: TGTGCCAGCAGTACCCGGGGGGGCAATCAGCCCCAGCATTTT. Its protein is CASSTRGGNQPQHF. The whole variable domain, remainder taken from reference TRBV28 and TRBJ1-5, is DVKVTQSSRYLVKRTGEKVFLECVQDMDHENMFWYRQDPGLGLRLIYFSYDVKMKEKGDIPEGYSVSREKKERFSLILESASTNQTSMYLCASSTRGGNQPQHFGDGTRLSIL.

The rearrangement links TRBV29-1 to TRBJ2-2; 8 bases are a match to TRBD2. The CDR3 length is 14 residues. V shed 0 bases, J shed 3 bases, and the junction held 0 bases outside the gene matches. Per the germline V gene, CDR1 is SQVTM and CDR2 is ANQGSEA. The CDR3 loop reads CSVEETSDTGELFF. The CDR3 coding sequence is TGCAGCGTTGAAGAGACTAGCGACACCGGGGAGCTGTTTTTT.

This sequence joins TRBV7-2 and TRBJ1-3; D is unclear. Trimming pared 1 base from V and 4 bases from J, leaving 8 bases between. This CDR3 comprises 14 residues. Germline V lookup: CDR1 SGHTA, CDR2 FQGNSA. The CDR3 reads CASSLVGQGNTIYF. DNA for the CDR3: TGTGCCAGCAGCTTAGTCGGGCAGGGAAACACCATATATTTT.

This clonotype was picked up a small number of times. The chain uses TRBV6-2 or TRBV6-3 and TRBJ1-1, with D unresolved. The CDR3 extends over 12 amino acids. V was clipped by 7 bases and J by 6 bases, with 12 bases between them. Germline V gene data show CDR1 as MNHEY and CDR2 as SVGEGT. The CDR3, as DNA: TGTGCCAGCACCCCCGGTCGCTCTGAAGCTTTCTTT. Translation gives CASTPGRSEAFF.

The rearrangement uses TRBV5-1 and TRBJ1-2, with TRBD1 matching 8 bases. The length of the CDR3 is 13 residues. The junction had 9 bases not matched to a gene; V was cut back by 4 bases and J by 10 bases. Germline V gene sequence: CDR1 SGHRS, CDR2 YFSETQ. Here the CDR3 reads CASSKTGAADYTF. The CDR3 DNA reads TGCGCCAGCAGCAAGACAGGGGCCGCGGACTACACCTTC.

The chain combines TRBV6-5 with TRBJ1-1; D is undetermined. V dropped 6 bases and J dropped 0 bases, with 8 bases sitting between them. CDR1 is MNHEY and CDR2 is SVGAGI in the germline V gene. The CDR3 has 13 residues. The CDR3 here is CASRERMNTEAFF. CDR3 sequence (DNA): TGTGCCAGCAGGGAAAGGATGAACACTGAAGCTTTCTTT.

A few counts support this clonotype. This chain joins TRBV20-1 and TRBJ2-3; 12 bases match TRBD2. J lost 2 bases, V lost 0 bases, and 15 bases had no gene match. CDR1 and CDR2 from the germline V gene are DFQATT and SNEGSKA (reference sequence). The length of the CDR3 is 20 residues. DNA for the CDR3: TGCAGTGCTAGAGATCCCATTTCTAGCGGGGGGGCCGGCCCCACAGATACGCAGTATTTT. This gives the protein CSARDPISSGGAGPTDTQYF.

The chain carries TRBV2 and TRBJ1-1, with D perhaps TRBD1 (5 bases). V lost 9 bases, J lost 5 bases, and 13 bases lay in between. This CDR3 contains 12 residues. The germline CDR1 and CDR2 sequences are SNHLY and FYNNEI. The chain's CDR3 is CARSIRGTEAFF. CDR3 DNA sequence: TGTGCCAGGAGCATACGGGGGACTGAAGCTTTCTTT.

This clonotype was seen repeatedly, ten times or more. V and J are TRBV10-1 and TRBJ2-1; D possibly corresponds to TRBD2 (7 bases). The CDR3 extends over 13 amino acids. Trimming removed 7 bases at V and 7 bases at J, with 14 bases between. Germline V lookup: CDR1 WNHNN, CDR2 SYGVQD (reference sequence). The CDR3: CASMGGGANEQFF. Here the CDR3 DNA reads TGCGCCAGCATGGGTGGGGGGGCAAATGAGCAGTTCTTC.

This chain connects TRBV20-1 to TRBJ2-7, with unresolved D. V was cut by 6 bases and J by 1 base, with 7 bases left in between. Germline V CDR1 and CDR2: DFQATT, SNEGSKA (reference sequence). The CDR3 is 11 residues long. DNA of the CDR3: TGCAGTGCCACCTTTTCCTACGAGCAGTACTTC. Translated, it gives CSATFSYEQYF.

About this clonotype: The conserved final phenylalanine or tryptophan is absent from the CDR3, which likely points to a read error. The genes are TRBV28 and TRBJ2-1, with TRBD1 matching 7 bases. CDR1 is MDHEN, CDR2 SYDVKM, per germline. This CDR3 region has 13 residues. V lost 4 bases, J lost 6 bases, and 3 bases stayed unmatched. In DNA, the CDR3 is TGTGCCAGCAGTTCGGGACAGTTCAATGAGCAGTTCCTC. It yields the protein CASSSGQFNEQFL.

This clonotype occurred once. The chain carries TRBV7-3 and TRBJ2-3; TRBD1 is a possible D gene (5 bases). The CDR3 has 15 residues. The V gene lost 1 base and the J gene lost 1 base, with 9 bases spanning the gap. CDR1 SGHTA and CDR2 FQGTGA come from the germline V gene. In DNA form, the CDR3 reads TGTGCCAGCAGCTTAATTGGGGCCGGCACAGATACGCAGTATTTT. The encoded protein is CASSLIGAGTDTQYF.

The chain is built from TRBV7-2 and TRBJ2-7; D is perhaps TRBD1 (6 bases). CDR3 size: 14 residues. Deletions cut 3 bases from V and 10 bases from J, with 19 bases between. Germline loops: CDR1 SGHTA, CDR2 FQGNSA. The CDR3 region is CASSFRQAHQAQYF. CDR3 nucleotides: TGTGCCAGCAGCTTCCGACAGGCTCACCAAGCTCAGTACTTC.